This is a list of T cell receptor beta chains from one sample in a study of CD8 T cells in ankylosing spondylitis. TCRdb reanalysed the 5' RACE reads using MiXCR and keeps one entry per CDR3 protein. The sample shows hundreds of thousands of distinct CDR3 sequences, 12% of them seen only once. Sequenced input: blood, either unsorted or a sorted T cell fraction (not recorded which). These receptors were taken from a male donor with ankylosing spondylitis. Both conserved end residues are part of each CDR3. A D gene is named only where the DNA matches it firmly. Clone size is shown for a subset of rows, as once, few, many or a class of expanded clone.

clone size	D gene	V gene	J gene	CDR3 protein	CDR3 DNA
.	.	TRBV23-1	TRBJ2-7	CASSIRRSPYEQYF	TGCGCCAGCAGTATTAGGAGAAGCCCCTACGAGCAGTACTTC
.	.	TRBV20-1	TRBJ2-3	CSASLSGGTDTQYF	TGCAGTGCTAGCCTTTCCGGGGGTACAGATACGCAGTATTTT
few	.	TRBV7-2	TRBJ2-2	CASSPSSRGGELFF	TGTGCCAGCAGCCCAAGCAGCCGAGGCGGGGAGCTGTTTTTT
.	.	TRBV3-1	TRBJ2-3	CASSFSGFEDTQYF	TGTGCCAGCAGCTTTAGCGGTTTCGAAGATACGCAGTATTTT
.	TRBD2	TRBV5-1	TRBJ2-1	CASSLGWGTRDYNEQFF	TGCGCCAGCAGCTTGGGGTGGGGGACTAGGGACTACAATGAGCAGTTCTTC
few	.	TRBV6-1	TRBJ1-2	CASTPPTNYGYTF	TGTGCCAGCACCCCTCCCACTAACTATGGCTACACCTTC
.	.	TRBV7-2	TRBJ2-3	CASSPQRRGRADTQYF	TGTGCCAGCAGCCCCCAGAGGAGGGGGCGCGCAGATACGCAGTATTTT
.	.	TRBV20-1	TRBJ1-2	CSAREGGRGYGYTF	TGCAGTGCTAGAGAAGGAGGGCGCGGCTATGGCTACACCTTC
once	.	TRBV7-2	TRBJ1-1	CASSLYRRTEPFF	TGTGCCAGCAGCTTATATCGGAGGACTGAACCTTTCTTT
few	TRBD2	TRBV27	TRBJ2-1	CASSSPAGRAYNEQFF	TGTGCCAGCAGTTCGCCAGCGGGAAGAGCATACAATGAGCAGTTCTTC
.	TRBD2	TRBV20-1	TRBJ2-1	CSARAGNYNEQFF	TGCAGTGCAAGAGCGGGAAACTACAATGAGCAGTTCTTC
few	.	TRBV20-1	TRBJ1-5	CSAGLGPQPQHF	TGCAGTGCTGGCTTAGGACCCCAGCCCCAGCATTTT
.	.	TRBV5-6	TRBJ2-1	CASSLEFRNEQFF	TGTGCCAGCAGCTTGGAGTTTCGGAATGAGCAGTTCTTC
.	.	TRBV6-1	TRBJ2-7	CASRVGDTIYEQYF	TGTGCCAGCAGGGTTGGGGACACCATCTACGAGCAGTACTTC
.	.	TRBV7-2	TRBJ2-3	CASSFFRRGTDTQYF	TGTGCCAGCAGCTTTTTTCGGAGGGGAACAGATACGCAGTATTTT
many	.	TRBV5-1	TRBJ2-2	CASSLFGRTKNTGELFF	TGCGCCAGCAGCTTGTTCGGACGTACAAAGAACACCGGGGAGCTGTTTTTT
.	.	TRBV7-9	TRBJ2-3	CASSSYGTGPDTQYF	TGTGCCAGCAGCTCATACGGTACAGGCCCAGATACGCAGTATTTT
many	.	TRBV4-3	TRBJ2-7	CASSLHGQLEQYF	TGCGCCAGCAGCTTACACGGACAATTGGAGCAGTACTTC
many	.	TRBV2	TRBJ2-2	CASSVNTANTGELFF	TGTGCCAGCAGCGTTAATACTGCGAACACCGGGGAGCTGTTTTTT
many	.	TRBV6-1	TRBJ2-5	CASSPGTLIGTQYF	TGTGCCAGCAGTCCCGGGACTCTAATCGGGACCCAGTACTTC
.	TRBD1	TRBV6-1	TRBJ1-5	CASSRTGGWDQPQHF	TGTGCCAGCAGTCGTACAGGGGGATGGGATCAGCCCCAGCATTTT
.	.	TRBV4-3	TRBJ1-1	CASSQDHRENTEAFF	TGCGCCAGCAGCCAAGATCACAGGGAAAACACTGAAGCTTTCTTT